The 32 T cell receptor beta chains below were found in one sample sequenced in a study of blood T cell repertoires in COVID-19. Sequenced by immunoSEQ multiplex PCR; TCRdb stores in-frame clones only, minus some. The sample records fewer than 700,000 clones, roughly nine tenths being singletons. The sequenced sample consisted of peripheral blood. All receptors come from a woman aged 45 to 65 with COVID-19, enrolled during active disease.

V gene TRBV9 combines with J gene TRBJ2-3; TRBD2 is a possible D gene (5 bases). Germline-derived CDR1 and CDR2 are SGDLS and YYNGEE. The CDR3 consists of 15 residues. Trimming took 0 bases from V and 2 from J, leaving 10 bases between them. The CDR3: CASSVDSGFTDTQYF. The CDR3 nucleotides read TGTGCCAGCAGCGTAGACAGCGGATTCACAGATACGCAGTATTTT.

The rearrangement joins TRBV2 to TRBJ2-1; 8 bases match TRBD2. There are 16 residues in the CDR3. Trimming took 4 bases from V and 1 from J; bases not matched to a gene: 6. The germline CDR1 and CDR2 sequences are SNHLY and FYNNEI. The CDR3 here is CASSGPGRGSYNEQFF. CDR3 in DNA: TGTGCCAGCAGTGGGCCCGGGAGGGGGTCCTACAATGAGCAGTTCTTC.

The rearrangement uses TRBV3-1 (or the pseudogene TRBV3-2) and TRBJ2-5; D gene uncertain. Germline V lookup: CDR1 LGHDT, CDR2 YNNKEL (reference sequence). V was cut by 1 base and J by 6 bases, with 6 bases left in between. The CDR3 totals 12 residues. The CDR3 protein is CASSQGVQTQYF. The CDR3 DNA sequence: TGTGCCAGCAGCCAAGGAGTCCAGACCCAGTACTTC.

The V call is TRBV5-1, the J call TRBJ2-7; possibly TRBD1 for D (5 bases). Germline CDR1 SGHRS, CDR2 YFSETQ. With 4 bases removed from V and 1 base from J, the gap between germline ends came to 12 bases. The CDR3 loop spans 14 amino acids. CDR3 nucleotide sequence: TGCGCCAGCAGCGTGACAGCGCCTTCCTACGAGCAGTACTTC. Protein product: CASSVTAPSYEQYF.

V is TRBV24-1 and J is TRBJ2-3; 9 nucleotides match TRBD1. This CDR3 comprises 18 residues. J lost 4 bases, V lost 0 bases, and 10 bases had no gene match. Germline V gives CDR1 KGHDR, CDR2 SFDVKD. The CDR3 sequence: CATSDLEPGTGLPDTQYF. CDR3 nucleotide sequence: TGTGCCACCAGTGATTTGGAGCCCGGGACAGGGTTGCCAGATACGCAGTATTTT.

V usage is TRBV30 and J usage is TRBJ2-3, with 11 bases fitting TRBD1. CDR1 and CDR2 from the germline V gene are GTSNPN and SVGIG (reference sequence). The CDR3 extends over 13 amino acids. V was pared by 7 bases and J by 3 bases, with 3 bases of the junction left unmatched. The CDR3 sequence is CALDRGRTDTQYF. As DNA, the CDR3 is TGTGCCTTGGACAGGGGGCGGACAGATACGCAGTATTTT.

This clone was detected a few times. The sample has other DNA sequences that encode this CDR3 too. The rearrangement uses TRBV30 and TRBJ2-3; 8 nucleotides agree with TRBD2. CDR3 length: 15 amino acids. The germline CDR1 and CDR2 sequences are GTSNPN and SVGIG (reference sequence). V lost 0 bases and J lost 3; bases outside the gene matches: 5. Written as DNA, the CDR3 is TGTGCCTGGAGTGTACTGGGCGGGGGGACAGATACGCAGTATTTT. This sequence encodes CAWSVLGGGTDTQYF.

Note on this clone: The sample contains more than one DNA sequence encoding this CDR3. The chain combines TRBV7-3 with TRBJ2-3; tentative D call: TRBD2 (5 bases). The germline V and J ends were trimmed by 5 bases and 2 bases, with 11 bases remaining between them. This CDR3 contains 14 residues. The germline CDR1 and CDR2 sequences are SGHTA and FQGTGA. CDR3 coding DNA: TGTGCCAGCAGCCCATCCGGGGTCACAGATACGCAGTATTTT. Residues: CASSPSGVTDTQYF.

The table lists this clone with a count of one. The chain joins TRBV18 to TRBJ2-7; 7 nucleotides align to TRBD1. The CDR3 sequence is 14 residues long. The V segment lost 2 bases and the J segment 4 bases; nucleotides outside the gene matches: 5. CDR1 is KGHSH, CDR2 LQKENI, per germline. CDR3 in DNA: TGTGCCAGCTCACCAGACAGGGTGGGGTACGAGCAGTACTTC. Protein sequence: CASSPDRVGYEQYF. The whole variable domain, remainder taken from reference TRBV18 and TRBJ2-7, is NAGVMQNPRHLVRRRGQEARLRCSPMKGHSHVYWYRQLPEEGLKFMVYLQKENIIDESGMPKERFSAEFPKEGPSILRIQQVVRGDSAAYFCASSPDRVGYEQYFGPGTRLTVT.

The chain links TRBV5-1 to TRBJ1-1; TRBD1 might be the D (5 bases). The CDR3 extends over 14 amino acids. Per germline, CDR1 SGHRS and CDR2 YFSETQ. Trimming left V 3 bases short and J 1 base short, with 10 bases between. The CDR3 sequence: CASSWGKGNTEAFF. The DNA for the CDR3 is TGCGCCAGCAGCTGGGGCAAGGGGAACACTGAAGCTTTCTTT.

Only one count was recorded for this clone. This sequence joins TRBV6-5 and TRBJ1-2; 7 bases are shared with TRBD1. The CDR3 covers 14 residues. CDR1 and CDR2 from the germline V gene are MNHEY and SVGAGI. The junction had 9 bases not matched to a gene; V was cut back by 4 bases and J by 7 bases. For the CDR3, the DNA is TGTGCCAGCAGTTCCCGACAGGGACGACGTGGCTACACCTTC. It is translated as CASSSRQGRRGYTF.

CDR3 region: CASSLETGNSGNTIYF. The CDR3 bases are TGCGCCAGCAGCTTGGAGACAGGCAACTCTGGAAACACCATATATTTT. This chain links TRBV5-1 with TRBJ1-3; tentatively, D is TRBD1 (6 bases). Germline lookup yields CDR1 SGHRS and CDR2 YFSETQ. The CDR3 runs to 16 residues. The V end lost 0 bases, the J end lost 0 bases, and 10 bases lay between the germline ends.

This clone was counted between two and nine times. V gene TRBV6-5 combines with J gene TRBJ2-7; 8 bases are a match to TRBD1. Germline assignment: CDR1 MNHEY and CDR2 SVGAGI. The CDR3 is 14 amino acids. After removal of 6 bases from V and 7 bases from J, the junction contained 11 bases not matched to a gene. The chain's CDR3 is CASSLRQGSVEQYF. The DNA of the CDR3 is TGTGCCAGCAGCCTACGACAGGGGAGCGTGGAGCAGTACTTC.

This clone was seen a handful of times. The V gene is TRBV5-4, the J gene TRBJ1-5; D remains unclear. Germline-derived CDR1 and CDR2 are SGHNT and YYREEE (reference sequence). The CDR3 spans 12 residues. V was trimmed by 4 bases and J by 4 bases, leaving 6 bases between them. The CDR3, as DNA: TGTGCCAGCAGCCGCGAAAATCAGCCCCAGCATTTT. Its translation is CASSRENQPQHF.

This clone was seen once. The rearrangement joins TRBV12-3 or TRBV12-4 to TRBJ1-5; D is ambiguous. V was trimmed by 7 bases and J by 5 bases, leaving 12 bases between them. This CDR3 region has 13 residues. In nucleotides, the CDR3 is TGTGCCAGCACCCCGGGTTTATATCAGCCCCAGCATTTT. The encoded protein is CASTPGLYQPQHF.

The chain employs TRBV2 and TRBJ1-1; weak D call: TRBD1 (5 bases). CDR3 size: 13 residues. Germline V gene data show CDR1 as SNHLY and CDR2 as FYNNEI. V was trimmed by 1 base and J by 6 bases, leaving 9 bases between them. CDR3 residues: CASSEEGMAEAFF. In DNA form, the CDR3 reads TGTGCCAGCAGTGAAGAGGGGATGGCTGAAGCTTTCTTT.

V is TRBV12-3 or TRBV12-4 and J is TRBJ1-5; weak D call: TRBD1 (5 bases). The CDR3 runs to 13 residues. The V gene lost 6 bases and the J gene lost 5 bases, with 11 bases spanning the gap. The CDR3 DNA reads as TGTGCCAGCAGGGGGGGAGGGGATCAGCCCCAGCATTTT. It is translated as CASRGGGDQPQHF.

This chain's CDR3 is CASSQDVAGGWNEQFF. DNA for the CDR3: TGCGCCAGCAGCCAAGATGTAGCAGGGGGGTGGAATGAGCAGTTCTTC. The chain links TRBV4-1 to TRBJ2-1, with D perhaps TRBD1 (7 bases). V was trimmed by 0 bases and J by 7 bases, leaving 16 bases between them. From germline, CDR1 is MGHRA and CDR2 YSYEKL. The CDR3 length is 16 residues.

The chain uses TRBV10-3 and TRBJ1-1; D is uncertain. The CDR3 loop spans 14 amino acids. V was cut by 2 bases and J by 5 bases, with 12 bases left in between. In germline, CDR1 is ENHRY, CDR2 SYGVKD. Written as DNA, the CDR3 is TGTGCCATCAGTGAGGTCTCGGGATGGACTGAAGCTTTCTTT. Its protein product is CAISEVSGWTEAFF.

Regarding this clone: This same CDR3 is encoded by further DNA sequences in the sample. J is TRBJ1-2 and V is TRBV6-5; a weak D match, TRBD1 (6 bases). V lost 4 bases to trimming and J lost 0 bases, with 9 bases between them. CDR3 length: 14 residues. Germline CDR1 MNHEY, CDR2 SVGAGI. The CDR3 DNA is TGTGCCAGCAGTTCCCAGGGGCCTAACTATGGCTACACCTTC. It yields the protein CASSSQGPNYGYTF.

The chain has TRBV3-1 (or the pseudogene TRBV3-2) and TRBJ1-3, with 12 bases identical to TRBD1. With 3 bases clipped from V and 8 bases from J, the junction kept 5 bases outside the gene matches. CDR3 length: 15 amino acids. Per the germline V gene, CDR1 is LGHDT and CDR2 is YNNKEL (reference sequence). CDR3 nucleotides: TGTGCCAGCAGCCAGGGGACAGGGGGCGCGGACACCATATATTTT. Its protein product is CASSQGTGGADTIYF.

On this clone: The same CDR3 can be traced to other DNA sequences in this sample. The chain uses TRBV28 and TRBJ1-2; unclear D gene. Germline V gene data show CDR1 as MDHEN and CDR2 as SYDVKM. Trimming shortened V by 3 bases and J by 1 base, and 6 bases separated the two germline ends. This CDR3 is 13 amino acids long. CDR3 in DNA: TGTGCCAGCAGTTTGCCGGGTAACTATGGCTACACCTTC. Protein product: CASSLPGNYGYTF.

CDR3 DNA: TGTGCCAGCAGTGCAGGGACAGGGAGCCTGACTGAAGCTTTCTTT. The encoded protein is CASSAGTGSLTEAFF. The V gene is TRBV6-6, the J gene TRBJ1-1, with 9 bases matching TRBD1. Germline V gene lookup returns CDR1 MNHNY and CDR2 SVGAGI (reference sequence). The CDR3 runs to 15 residues. With V trimmed by 5 bases and J by 5 bases, 9 bases remained unmatched.

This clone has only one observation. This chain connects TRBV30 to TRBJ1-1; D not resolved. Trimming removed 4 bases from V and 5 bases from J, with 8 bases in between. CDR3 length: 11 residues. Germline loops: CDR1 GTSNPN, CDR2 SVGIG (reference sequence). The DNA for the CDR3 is TGTGCCTGGAATCGGGTTACTGAAGCTTTCTTT. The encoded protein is CAWNRVTEAFF.

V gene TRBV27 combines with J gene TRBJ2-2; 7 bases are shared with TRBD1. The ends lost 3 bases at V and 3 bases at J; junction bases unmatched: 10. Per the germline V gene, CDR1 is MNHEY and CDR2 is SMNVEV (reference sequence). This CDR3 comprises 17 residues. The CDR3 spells CASSFRRDSLDTGELFF. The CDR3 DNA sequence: TGTGCCAGCAGTTTTAGACGGGACAGCCTTGACACCGGGGAGCTGTTTTTT.

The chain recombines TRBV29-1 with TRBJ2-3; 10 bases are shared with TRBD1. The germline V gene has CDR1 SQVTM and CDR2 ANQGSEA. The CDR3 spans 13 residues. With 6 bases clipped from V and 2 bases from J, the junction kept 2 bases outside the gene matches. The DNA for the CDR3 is TGCAGCGTCCGACAGGGGGCCACAGATACGCAGTATTTT. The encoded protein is CSVRQGATDTQYF.

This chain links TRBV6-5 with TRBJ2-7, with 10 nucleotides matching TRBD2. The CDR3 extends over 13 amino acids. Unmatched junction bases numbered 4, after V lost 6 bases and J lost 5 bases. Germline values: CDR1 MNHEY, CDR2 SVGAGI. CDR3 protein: CASSPGTSDEQYF. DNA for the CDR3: TGTGCCAGCAGCCCCGGGACTAGCGACGAGCAGTACTTC.

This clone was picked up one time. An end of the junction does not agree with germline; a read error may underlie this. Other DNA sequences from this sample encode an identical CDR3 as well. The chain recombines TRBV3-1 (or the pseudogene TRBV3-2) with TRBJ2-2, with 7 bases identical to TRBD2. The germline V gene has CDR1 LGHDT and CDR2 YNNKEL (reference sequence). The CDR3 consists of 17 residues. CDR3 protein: CASSQVSVGGGTGELFF. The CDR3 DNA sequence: TGCGCCAGCAGCCAAGTCTCCGTTGGCGGGGGCACCGGGGAGCTGTTTTTT.

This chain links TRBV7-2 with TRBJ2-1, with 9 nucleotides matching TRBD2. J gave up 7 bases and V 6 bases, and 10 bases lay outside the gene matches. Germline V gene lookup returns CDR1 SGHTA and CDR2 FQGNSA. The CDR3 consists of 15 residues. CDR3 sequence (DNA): TGTGCCAGCAGTTACGCGGGGGGGTTGTGGAATGAGCAGTTCTTC. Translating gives CASSYAGGLWNEQFF.

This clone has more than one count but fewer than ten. As DNA, the CDR3 is TGTGCCAGCAGCTTCTCAGGGGGCTATGGCTACACCTTC. As protein: CASSFSGGYGYTF. V is TRBV5-6 and J is TRBJ1-2, with 7 bases aligning to TRBD1. CDR1 is SGHDT, CDR2 YYEEEE, per germline. J lost 4 bases, V lost 2 bases, and 2 bases had no gene match. The CDR3 totals 13 residues. The whole variable domain, filled in from reference TRBV5-6 and TRBJ1-2, reads DAGVTQSPTHLIKTRGQQVTLRCSPKSGHDTVSWYQQALGQGPQFIFQYYEEEERQRGNFPDRFSGHQFPNYSSELNVNALLLGDSALYLCASSFSGGYGYTFGSGTRLTVV.

The chain's CDR3 is CASSDHKGRGGYTF. CDR3 sequence (DNA): TGTGCCAGCAGTGACCATAAGGGGCGTGGTGGCTACACCTTC. The chain has TRBV25-1 and TRBJ1-2; possibly TRBD1 for D (5 bases). This CDR3 spans 14 amino acids. Trimming took off 3 bases at V and 7 bases at J, with 15 bases between the two ends. The germline V gene encodes CDR1 MGHDK and CDR2 SYGVNS.

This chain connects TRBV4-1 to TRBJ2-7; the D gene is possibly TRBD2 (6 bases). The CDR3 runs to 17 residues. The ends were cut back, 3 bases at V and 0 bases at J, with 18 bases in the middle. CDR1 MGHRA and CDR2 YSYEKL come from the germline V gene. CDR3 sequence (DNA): TGCGCCAGCAGCCACCGAACGGAGGGCAGGGACTCCTACGAGCAGTACTTC. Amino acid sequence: CASSHRTEGRDSYEQYF.